This is a list of T cell receptor beta chains from one sample in a study of cytomegalovirus exposure and HLA in healthy donors. Clones were sequenced by immunoSEQ multiplex PCR, and TCRdb holds only the in-frame ones, with some missing. The data contain about 140,000 clones, approximately 82% of them seen just once; the ten biggest clones take up 25% to 30%. The sequencing sample was made of PBMCs. These receptors came from a man aged 30 to 45 in good health and CMV-seropositive. Both conserved end residues are part of each CDR3.

v_gene	j_gene	CDR3aa
TRBV9	TRBJ1-6	CASSITGQENSPLHF
TRBV7-8	TRBJ1-1	CASSLIVPGAFF
TRBV7-2	TRBJ1-2	CASSLGGGGYGYTF
TRBV7-2	TRBJ1-2	CASSQGQFYGYTF
TRBV2	TRBJ2-3	CASWDFHNSDTQYF
TRBV11-3	TRBJ2-7	CASTREAGAQYF
TRBV5-1	TRBJ2-1	CASRGQGRDEQFF
TRBV9	TRBJ1-4	CASSLGLREKLFF
TRBV18	TRBJ2-7	CASSPEDSPSYEQYF
TRBV6-5	TRBJ2-1	CASSYSAGNNNEQFF
TRBV5-3	TRBJ1-1	CARSLAQDRLNTEAFF
TRBV27	TRBJ2-3	CASSPGTSGPSSSDTQYF
TRBV10-3	TRBJ2-1	CAISGLAGGREQFF
TRBV7-2	TRBJ1-1	CASSRGTGMNTEAFF